What follows is one TCR beta chain and its context. The target antigen is unknown. Sequenced material consisted of expressed TCRB transcripts (all of the isolated RNA was reverse transcribed). The data were produced by immunoSEQ multiplex PCR, yet TCRdb's version contains in-frame clones alone and is incomplete. The sample holds more than 140,000 clones; about 9.1% are singletons and the top ten take around 0.65%. These data are taken from a study of beta chain features in type 1 diabetes. Findings of the study overall: Sequencing used cDNA, and cells with high TCR expression could therefore be over-represented. Fewer junction insertions and more nucleotide deletions appeared in type 1 diabetes patients.

Purity (above 95%) was reached by all sorted populations. CDR1 is SGHTS and CDR2 is YDEGEE in the germline V gene. Trimming took off 3 bases at V and 0 bases at J, with 12 bases between the two ends. The CDR3 loop spans 16 amino acids. The source material was central memory CD4+ T cells from blood. The TCR originated in a woman between 35 and 50 years old in good health. The chain links TRBV5-8 to TRBJ2-2; maybe TRBD1 (6 bases). The CDR3 sequence is CASSSRRTANTGELFF. CDR3 bases: TGTGCCAGCAGCTCACGCCGGACAGCGAACACCGGGGAGCTGTTTTTT.